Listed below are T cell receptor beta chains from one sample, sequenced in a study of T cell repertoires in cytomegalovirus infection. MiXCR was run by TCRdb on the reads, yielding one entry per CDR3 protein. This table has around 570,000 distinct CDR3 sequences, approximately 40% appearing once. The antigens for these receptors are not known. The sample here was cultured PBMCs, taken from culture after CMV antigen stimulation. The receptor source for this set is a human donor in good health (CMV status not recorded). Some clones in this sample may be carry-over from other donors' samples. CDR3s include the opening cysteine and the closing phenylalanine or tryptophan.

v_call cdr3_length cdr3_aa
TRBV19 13 CATNPGPSYGYTF
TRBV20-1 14 CSASHGRGNTEAFF
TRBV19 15 CASSRGTGPNEKLFF
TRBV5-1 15 CASSLALGNTGELFF
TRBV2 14 CASSRDLGTDTQYF
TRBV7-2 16 CASSFRETSGPDTQYF
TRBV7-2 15 CASSLSMAPSHEQFF
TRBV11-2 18 CASSLHLAGQGAKNIQYF
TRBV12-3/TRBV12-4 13 CASSLGREFAAFF
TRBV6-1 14 CATQYQGASYEQYF
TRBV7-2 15 CASSRERGALGTQYF
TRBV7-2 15 CASSLGPRHTGELFF
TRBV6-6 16 CASSYGRGRNTGELFF
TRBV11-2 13 CASSFDQNYGYTF
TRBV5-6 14 CASSFGGRTHEQYF
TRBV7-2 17 CASSFSGGLAVLYEQYF
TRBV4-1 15 CASRQTGTSNQPQHF
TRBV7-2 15 CASSRLEGPLNEQFF
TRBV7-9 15 CASSTTGGAGETQYF
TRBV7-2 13 CASSLSWGEEAFF
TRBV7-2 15 CASSLTPGYGYEQYF
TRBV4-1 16 CASSPRADLWGNTIYF
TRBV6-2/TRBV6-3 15 CASSYDGGDTDTQYF
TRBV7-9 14 CASSDVRGYNEQFF
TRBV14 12 CASSVGSSEAFF